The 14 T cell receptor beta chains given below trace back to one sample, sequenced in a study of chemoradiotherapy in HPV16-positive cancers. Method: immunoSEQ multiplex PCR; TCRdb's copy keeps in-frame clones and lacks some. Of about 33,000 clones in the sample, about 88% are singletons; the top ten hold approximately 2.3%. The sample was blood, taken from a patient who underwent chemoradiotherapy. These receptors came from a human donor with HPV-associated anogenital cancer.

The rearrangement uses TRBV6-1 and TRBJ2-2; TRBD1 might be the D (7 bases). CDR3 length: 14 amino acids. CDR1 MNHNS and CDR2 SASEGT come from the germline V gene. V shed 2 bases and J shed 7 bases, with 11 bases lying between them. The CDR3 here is CASSESQGGGELFF. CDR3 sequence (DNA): TGTGCCAGCAGTGAAAGCCAGGGGGGCGGGGAGCTGTTTTTT.

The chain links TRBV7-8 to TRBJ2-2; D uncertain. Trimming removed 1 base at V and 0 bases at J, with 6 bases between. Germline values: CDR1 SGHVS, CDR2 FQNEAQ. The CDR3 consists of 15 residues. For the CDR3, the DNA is TGTGCCAGCAGCTTAGTTTCAGCGAACACCGGGGAGCTGTTTTTT. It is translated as CASSLVSANTGELFF.

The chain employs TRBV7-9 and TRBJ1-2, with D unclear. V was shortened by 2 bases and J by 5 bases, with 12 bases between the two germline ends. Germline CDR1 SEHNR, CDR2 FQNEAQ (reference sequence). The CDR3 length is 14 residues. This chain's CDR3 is CASSLQGRPYGYTF. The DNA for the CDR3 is TGTGCCAGCAGCTTACAAGGGCGCCCTTATGGCTACACCTTC.

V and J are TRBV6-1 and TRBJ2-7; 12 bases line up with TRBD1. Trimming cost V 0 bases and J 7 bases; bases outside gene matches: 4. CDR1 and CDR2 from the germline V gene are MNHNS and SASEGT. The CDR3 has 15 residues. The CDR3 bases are TGTGCCAGCAGTGAAGCGGGACAGGGGGCAGGAGAGCAGTACTTC. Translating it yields CASSEAGQGAGEQYF.

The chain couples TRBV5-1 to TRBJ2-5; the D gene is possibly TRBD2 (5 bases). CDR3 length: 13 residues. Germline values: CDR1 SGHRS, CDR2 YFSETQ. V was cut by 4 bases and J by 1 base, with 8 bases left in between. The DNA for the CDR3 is TGCGCCAGCAGCCGGGGAGTCCAAGAGACCCAGTACTTC. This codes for CASSRGVQETQYF.

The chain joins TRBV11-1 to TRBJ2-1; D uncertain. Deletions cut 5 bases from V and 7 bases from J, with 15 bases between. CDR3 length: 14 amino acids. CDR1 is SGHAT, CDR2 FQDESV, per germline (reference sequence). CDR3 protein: CASSPPRPPNEQFF. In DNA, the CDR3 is TGTGCCAGCAGCCCACCCCGACCCCCAAATGAGCAGTTCTTC.

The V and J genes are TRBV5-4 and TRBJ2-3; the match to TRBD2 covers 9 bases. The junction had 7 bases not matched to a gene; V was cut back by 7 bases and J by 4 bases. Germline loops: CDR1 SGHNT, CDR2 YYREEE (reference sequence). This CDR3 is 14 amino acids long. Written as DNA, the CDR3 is TGTGCCAGCCGGTTGCGGGGGGGCGCAGATACGCAGTATTTT. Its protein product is CASRLRGGADTQYF.

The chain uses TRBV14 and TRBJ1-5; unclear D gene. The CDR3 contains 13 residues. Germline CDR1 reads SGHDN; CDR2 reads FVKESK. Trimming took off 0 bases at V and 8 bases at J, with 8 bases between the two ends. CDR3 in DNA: TGTGCCAGCAGCCAAGACCCCGGTAAGCCCCAGCATTTT. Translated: CASSQDPGKPQHF.

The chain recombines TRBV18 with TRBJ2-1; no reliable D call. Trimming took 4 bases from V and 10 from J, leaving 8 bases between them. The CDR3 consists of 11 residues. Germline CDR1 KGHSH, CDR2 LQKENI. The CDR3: CASSLLEEQFF. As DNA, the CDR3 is TGTGCCAGCTCACTCCTAGAGGAGCAGTTCTTC.

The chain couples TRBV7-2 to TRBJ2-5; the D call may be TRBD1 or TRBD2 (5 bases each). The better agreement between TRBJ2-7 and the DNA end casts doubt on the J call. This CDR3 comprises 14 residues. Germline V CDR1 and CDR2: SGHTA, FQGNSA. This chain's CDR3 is CASSPREGSAEQYF. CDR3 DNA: TGTGCCAGCAGCCCCCGCGAGGGGTCGGCCGAGCAGTACTTC.

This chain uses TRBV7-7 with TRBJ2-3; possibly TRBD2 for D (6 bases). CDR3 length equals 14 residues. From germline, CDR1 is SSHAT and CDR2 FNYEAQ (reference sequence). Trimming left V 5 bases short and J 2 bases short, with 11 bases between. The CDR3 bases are TGTGCCAGCAGCATCGGGACTCCCACAGATACGCAGTATTTT. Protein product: CASSIGTPTDTQYF.

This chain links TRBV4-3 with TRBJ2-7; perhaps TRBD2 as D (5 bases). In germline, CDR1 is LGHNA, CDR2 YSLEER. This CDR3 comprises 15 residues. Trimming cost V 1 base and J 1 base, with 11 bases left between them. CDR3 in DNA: TGCGCCAGCAGCCAAGTTCGAGCGGAATCCTACGAGCAGTACTTC. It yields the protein CASSQVRAESYEQYF.

The CDR3 loop is CATPGEGEKAGELFF. CDR3 nucleotides: TGTGCCACCCCTGGAGAGGGCGAGAAGGCCGGGGAGCTGTTTTTT. The chain combines TRBV2 with TRBJ2-2; perhaps TRBD2 as D (5 bases). Trimming left V 10 bases short and J 6 bases short, with 21 bases between. Germline V gene lookup returns CDR1 SNHLY and CDR2 FYNNEI. This CDR3 is 15 amino acids long.

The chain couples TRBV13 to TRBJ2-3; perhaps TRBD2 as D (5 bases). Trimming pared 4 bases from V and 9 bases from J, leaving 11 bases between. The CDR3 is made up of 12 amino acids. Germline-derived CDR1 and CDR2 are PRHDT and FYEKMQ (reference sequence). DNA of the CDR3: TGTGCCAGCAGCTACATGAGAGGGACGCAGTATTTT. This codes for CASSYMRGTQYF.